The 29 T cell receptor beta chains below were found in one sample sequenced in a study of T-cell reconstitution after alpha-beta-depleted transplantation in children. The TCRbeta library incorporated unique molecular identifiers. From the PCR reads, TCRdb called clonotypes with MiXCR, one entry per CDR3 protein. This sample has several thousand distinct CDR3 sequences, with 16% found just once. The sequences come from PBMCs, collected before TCRalphabeta/CD19-depleted stem cell transplant. These receptors were taken from a boy aged 2 to 10 with acute lymphoblastic leukemia, due to receive a stem cell transplant.

This clonotype appeared many times. The chain carries TRBV20-1 and TRBJ2-1; TRBD2 aligns across 11 bases. V lost 2 bases and J lost 8; bases outside the gene matches: 5. There are 14 residues in the CDR3. Looked up from germline, CDR1 is DFQATT and CDR2 is SNEGSKA (reference sequence). The CDR3 DNA sequence: TGCAGTGCTAGATCGGCTAGCGGGAGGTATGAGCAGTTCTTC. It is translated as CSARSASGRYEQFF.

The V and J genes are TRBV12-3 or TRBV12-4 and TRBJ2-7, with unresolved D. The ends were cut back, 6 bases at V and 0 bases at J, with 12 bases in the middle. CDR3 length equals 14 residues. The chain's CDR3 is CASSFLSSSYEQYF. CDR3 coding DNA: TGTGCCAGCAGCTTCCTATCTAGCTCCTACGAGCAGTACTTC.

The chain has TRBV5-1 and TRBJ2-5; D might be TRBD1 (5 bases). V was shortened by 0 bases and J by 2 bases, with 11 bases between the two germline ends. CDR3 length: 15 residues. Germline V gene sequence: CDR1 SGHRS, CDR2 YFSETQ. The CDR3, as DNA: TGCGCCAGCAGCTTGGGGGGCAGGGAACAAGAGACCCAGTACTTC. Translated: CASSLGGREQETQYF.

This clonotype is medium-sized (0.01 to 0.1%) in the sample. The J gene is TRBJ2-3, the V gene TRBV20-1; TRBD2 agrees at 13 bases. Germline V lookup: CDR1 DFQATT, CDR2 SNEGSKA (reference sequence). The CDR3 length is 15 residues. The V gene end was trimmed by 3 bases and the J gene end by 2 bases; junction bases not matched to a gene: 2. CDR3 nucleotide sequence: TGCAGTGCTAGTGGGACTAGCGGGGACACAGATACGCAGTATTTT. This encodes CSASGTSGDTDTQYF.

In this sample, this clonotype is medium-sized. The chain recombines TRBV28 with TRBJ2-7; tentative D call: TRBD1 (6 bases). Germline values: CDR1 MDHEN, CDR2 SYDVKM. The CDR3 covers 14 residues. V was shortened by 3 bases and J by 1 base, with 10 bases between the two germline ends. CDR3 amino acids: CASSFGQTSYEQYF. The CDR3 coding sequence is TGTGCCAGCAGTTTTGGACAGACTTCCTACGAGCAGTACTTC.

The CDR3 reads CASSIFPSRGEKLFF. Written as DNA, the CDR3 is TGTGCCAGCAGTATTTTCCCCTCCCGGGGTGAAAAACTGTTTTTT. The gene calls are TRBV6-1 and TRBJ1-4, with D unresolved. V was cut by 5 bases and J by 7 bases, with 17 bases left in between. The germline CDR1 and CDR2 sequences are MNHNS and SASEGT. This CDR3 has 15 amino acids.

This clonotype rates as medium-sized. This chain connects TRBV11-2 to TRBJ2-7; perhaps TRBD1 as D (7 bases). The V gene lost 0 bases and the J gene lost 3 bases, with 12 bases spanning the gap. Germline assignment: CDR1 SGHAT and CDR2 FQNNGV. The CDR3 is made up of 15 amino acids. The CDR3 DNA is TGTGCCAGCAGCTTAGAAAGACAGGGACTCTACGAGCAGTACTTC. Translation gives CASSLERQGLYEQYF. Supplemented by reference TRBV11-2 and TRBJ2-7, the full variable domain reads EAGVAQSPRYKIIEKRQSVAFWCNPISGHATLYWYQQILGQGPKLLIQFQNNGVVDDSQLPKDRFSAERLKGVDSTLKIQPAKLEDSAVYLCASSLERQGLYEQYFGPGTRLTVT.

By proportion, this clonotype is medium-sized. The chain links TRBV7-3 to TRBJ1-1, with no clear D. Germline V gives CDR1 SGHTA, CDR2 FQGTGA. This CDR3 has 14 residues. Trimming took off 2 bases at V and 6 bases at J, with 13 bases between the two ends. CDR3 DNA: TGTGCCAGCAGCTTAGGCATGTCGCGGGCTGAAGCTTTCTTT. This gives the protein CASSLGMSRAEAFF.

Relative to its sample, this clonotype is medium-sized (0.01 to 0.1%). The rearrangement uses TRBV7-3 and TRBJ2-3; the match to TRBD2 covers 9 bases. The CDR3 totals 17 residues. CDR1 and CDR2 from the germline V gene are SGHTA and FQGTGA. J was trimmed by 5 bases and V by 5 bases; bases with no gene match: 14. The CDR3 protein is CASSLQGIAGVGDTQYF. The DNA of the CDR3 is TGTGCCAGCAGCCTCCAGGGGATAGCGGGGGTTGGAGATACGCAGTATTTT.

This clonotype rates as medium-sized. The chain couples TRBV5-6 to TRBJ2-7; no clear D gene. CDR3 length equals 11 residues. The V and J ends lost 3 bases and 3 bases respectively, with 4 bases between them. Looked up from germline, CDR1 is SGHDT and CDR2 is YYEEEE. The CDR3 DNA sequence: TGTGCCAGCAGCTGGAACTACGAGCAGTACTTC. This codes for CASSWNYEQYF.

This clonotype ranks as medium-sized. The V call is TRBV5-1, the J call TRBJ1-2; possible D gene TRBD1, 6 bases. Germline values: CDR1 SGHRS, CDR2 YFSETQ. This CDR3 has 12 amino acids. Trimming pared 3 bases from V and 6 bases from J, leaving 9 bases between. The CDR3 loop is CASSYNRDGYTF. The CDR3 DNA reads TGCGCCAGCAGCTATAACAGGGATGGCTACACCTTC. Looking up the rest from reference TRBV5-1 and TRBJ1-2 gives the full variable domain: KAGVTQTPRYLIKTRGQQVTLSCSPISGHRSVSWYQQTPGQGLQFLFEYFSETQRNKGNFPGRFSGRQFSNSRSEMNVSTLELGDSALYLCASSYNRDGYTFGSGTRLTVV.

This clonotype has just a few counts. This rearrangement joins TRBV29-1 to TRBJ2-1; the match to TRBD2 covers 9 bases. Trimming removed 0 bases from V and 9 bases from J; junction bases left unmatched: 12. The CDR3 covers 16 residues. CDR1 SQVTM and CDR2 ANQGSEA come from the germline V gene. CDR3 loop: CSVEDQVAGGPGEQFF. The CDR3 coding sequence is TGCAGCGTTGAAGATCAAGTGGCGGGGGGGCCGGGTGAGCAGTTCTTC.

The table lists this clonotype with a few counts. V is TRBV5-4 and J is TRBJ1-2, with 9 nucleotides matching TRBD1. The CDR3 has 13 amino acids. Germline CDR1 reads SGHNT; CDR2 reads YYREEE (reference sequence). The V gene end was trimmed by 4 bases and the J gene end by 8 bases; junction bases not matched to a gene: 6. DNA of the CDR3: TGTGCCAGCAGCGACAGGGGGTTTCGAGGCTACACCTTC. It specifies CASSDRGFRGYTF.

By frequency in the sample, this clonotype is medium-sized (0.01 to 0.1%). The chain combines TRBV10-3 with TRBJ1-3; tentatively, D is TRBD1 (6 bases). The germline V gene has CDR1 ENHRY and CDR2 SYGVKD. Trimming took off 6 bases at V and 4 bases at J, with 13 bases between the two ends. The CDR3 has 14 residues. CDR3 in DNA: TGTGCCATCAGAGAACAGGGTGCCGGAAACACCATATATTTT. As protein: CAIREQGAGNTIYF.

By proportion, this clonotype is medium-sized (0.01 to 0.1%). J is TRBJ2-5 and V is TRBV7-9; D uncertain. Germline V CDR1 and CDR2: SEHNR, FQNEAQ (reference sequence). Trimming removed 2 bases from V and 6 bases from J, with 4 bases in between. The CDR3 has 11 amino acids. The CDR3 region is CASSLQQTQYF. As DNA, the CDR3 is TGTGCCAGCAGCTTACAGCAGACCCAGTACTTC.

In its sample, this clonotype is medium-sized. The chain has TRBV25-1 and TRBJ2-3; 7 positions agree with TRBD1. Trimming removed 3 bases from V and 1 base from J; junction bases left unmatched: 1. The CDR3 extends over 14 amino acids. Germline values: CDR1 MGHDK, CDR2 SYGVNS. The CDR3 bases are TGTGCCAGCAGTGACACAGGGGGCACAGATACGCAGTATTTT. As protein: CASSDTGGTDTQYF.

By proportion, this clonotype is medium-sized. The V and J genes are TRBV27 and TRBJ1-2; D ambiguous. This CDR3 spans 14 amino acids. Germline lookup yields CDR1 MNHEY and CDR2 SMNVEV (reference sequence). V was shortened by 3 bases and J by 3 bases, with 11 bases between the two germline ends. The CDR3, as DNA: TGTGCCAGCAGTTTCGGGCCGAGGGACTATGGCTACACCTTC. Protein sequence: CASSFGPRDYGYTF.

The chain couples TRBV7-8 to TRBJ2-1, with TRBD1 identical over 9 bases. The germline V gene encodes CDR1 SGHVS and CDR2 FQNEAQ. Losses at the gene ends were 3 bases for V and 4 bases for J; bases not matched to a gene: 4. The CDR3 is made up of 15 amino acids. CDR3 in amino acids: CASSFPTGGYNEQFF. As DNA, the CDR3 is TGTGCCAGCAGCTTCCCGACAGGGGGTTACAATGAGCAGTTCTTC.

This clonotype is classed as medium-sized. This chain connects TRBV5-1 to TRBJ2-3; 7 bases are shared with TRBD1. Germline CDR1 is SGHRS and CDR2 is YFSETQ. The CDR3 totals 16 residues. The ends lost 1 base at V and 4 bases at J; junction bases unmatched: 9. CDR3 in DNA: TGCGCCAGCAGCTTGACCCTACAGGGGATCTCAGATACGCAGTATTTT. Translation: CASSLTLQGISDTQYF.

In its sample, this clonotype was seen many times. The chain carries TRBV20-1 and TRBJ2-1; no definite D call. This CDR3 has 12 residues. Germline CDR1 reads DFQATT; CDR2 reads SNEGSKA (reference sequence). The V and J ends lost 3 bases and 8 bases respectively, with 11 bases between them. CDR3 coding DNA: TGCAGTGCTAGGACAAGGATCCATGAGCAGTTCTTC. Encoded protein: CSARTRIHEQFF.

Within the sample, this clonotype is medium-sized. V gene TRBV12-3 or TRBV12-4 combines with J gene TRBJ2-1; 7 nucleotides match TRBD1. Trimming took 6 bases from V and 5 from J; bases not matched to a gene: 25. This CDR3 comprises 20 residues. CDR3 coding DNA: TGTGCCAGCAGGTATACGCCGGGACAGCTAAATGCATCAGCCAACAATGAGCAGTTCTTC. It is translated as CASRYTPGQLNASANNEQFF.

Relative to its sample, this clonotype is medium-sized (0.01 to 0.1%). The chain couples TRBV12-3 or TRBV12-4 to TRBJ2-2; maybe TRBD2 (5 bases). The CDR3 has 14 amino acids. V was pared by 2 bases and J by 7 bases, with 11 bases between. CDR3 protein: CASSLSPRGGELFF. CDR3 sequence (DNA): TGTGCCAGCAGTTTAAGTCCCCGGGGCGGGGAGCTGTTTTTT.

The table lists this clonotype with many counts. The chain recombines TRBV30 with TRBJ2-2; unclear D gene. V was pared by 2 bases and J by 5 bases, with 3 bases between. Germline CDR1 GTSNPN, CDR2 SVGIG (reference sequence). The CDR3 has 11 amino acids. The CDR3 bases are TGTGCCTGGAGTTTTACCGGGGAGCTGTTTTTT. This translates into CAWSFTGELFF.

This clonotype is deemed medium-sized. The genes are TRBV20-1 and TRBJ2-1, with unresolved D. This CDR3 comprises 13 residues. Per germline, CDR1 DFQATT and CDR2 SNEGSKA (reference sequence). V lost 0 bases, J lost 4 bases, and 7 bases lay in between. CDR3: CSARDGKYNEQFF. The CDR3 coding sequence is TGCAGTGCTAGAGATGGGAAATACAATGAGCAGTTCTTC.

Many counts were recorded for this clonotype. The chain is built from TRBV10-3 and TRBJ2-3, with 11 bases lining up with TRBD2. The germline gives CDR1 ENHRY, CDR2 SYGVKD. This CDR3 has 16 residues. Trimming took 10 bases from V and 2 from J; bases not matched to a gene: 11. The chain's CDR3 is CATRVTGLAATDTQYF. CDR3 DNA: TGTGCCACCCGCGTGACGGGACTAGCGGCCACAGATACGCAGTATTTT.

The chain uses TRBV4-1 and TRBJ2-7, with TRBD2 matching over 11 bases. This CDR3 spans 15 amino acids. CDR1 and CDR2 from the germline V gene are MGHRA and YSYEKL. V shed 0 bases, J shed 4 bases, and the junction held 2 bases outside the gene matches. The DNA for the CDR3 is TGCGCCAGCAGCCAAGAGTCTAGCGGGAGGTACGAGCAGTACTTC. This gives the protein CASSQESSGRYEQYF.

By proportion, this clonotype is medium-sized. The gene calls are TRBV29-1 and TRBJ2-2, with D uncertain. V lost 5 bases and J lost 5, with 9 bases in between. The CDR3 is 12 residues long. Germline assignment: CDR1 SQVTM and CDR2 ANQGSEA. CDR3 region: CSVRRTTGELFF. CDR3 sequence (DNA): TGCAGCGTTCGTCGGACGACCGGGGAGCTGTTTTTT.

This clonotype is categorized as medium-sized. The chain links TRBV12-3 or TRBV12-4 to TRBJ1-1, with D possibly being TRBD1 (5 bases). V was clipped by 6 bases and J by 3 bases, with 14 bases between them. CDR3 size: 14 residues. The CDR3 protein is CASSPTSGHTEAFF. CDR3 DNA sequence: TGTGCCAGCAGCCCGACTTCAGGGCACACTGAAGCTTTCTTT.

The chain is built from TRBV28 and TRBJ2-6; perhaps TRBD1 as D (5 bases). The CDR3 runs to 16 residues. CDR1 MDHEN and CDR2 SYDVKM come from the germline V gene. The V end was cut by 5 bases, the J end by 1 base, with 12 bases between. The CDR3 DNA is TGTGCCAGCAGTCCCGCAGGGAATTCTGGGGCCAACGTCCTGACTTTC. The encoded protein is CASSPAGNSGANVLTF.